These 15 T cell receptor beta chains were sequenced from one sample in a study of cytomegalovirus exposure and HLA in healthy donors. The PCR used 60 Vbeta and 13 Jbeta primers. Here immunoSEQ multiplex PCR was the method, and the copy in TCRdb shows in-frame clones only, minus some. The table has approximately 210,000 clones, approximately 86% seen once. The specimen sequenced was PBMCs. The receptors were sampled from a woman aged 18 to 35 in good health and CMV-seronegative.

V gene TRBV6-6 combines with J gene TRBJ2-5, with a weak D call TRBD2 (7 bases). The V gene lost 8 bases and the J gene lost 5 bases, with 18 bases spanning the gap. CDR1 and CDR2 from the germline V gene are MNHNY and SVGAGI (reference sequence). The CDR3 extends over 14 amino acids. CDR3: CASQPSGGRETQYF. The CDR3 region has the DNA TGTGCCAGCCAACCTTCGGGGGGCCGGGAGACCCAGTACTTC.

V and J are TRBV10-3 and TRBJ1-2; D possibly corresponds to TRBD1 (5 bases). V was cut by 3 bases and J by 3 bases, with 5 bases left in between. Germline CDR1 and CDR2: ENHRY and SYGVKD. There are 12 residues in the CDR3. The CDR3 is CAISEQDYGYTF. CDR3 bases: TGTGCCATCAGTGAACAGGACTATGGCTACACCTTC.

The chain joins TRBV5-1 to TRBJ1-4, with 8 bases matching TRBD1. Per the germline V gene, CDR1 is SGHRS and CDR2 is YFSETQ. The CDR3 sequence is 18 residues long. The ends lost 0 bases at V and 0 bases at J; junction bases unmatched: 7. In DNA, the CDR3 is TGCGCCAGCAGCTTGGGGACAGGGTCAAGAGCAACTAATGAAAAACTGTTTTTT. Its protein is CASSLGTGSRATNEKLFF.

This clone was observed a few times. This chain links TRBV29-1 with TRBJ1-1; D possibly corresponds to TRBD1 (6 bases). Between the trimmed V and J ends, which lost 2 bases and 0 bases, there was a span of 13 bases. The CDR3 is 15 residues long. Germline CDR1 and CDR2: SQVTM and ANQGSEA. The CDR3 coding sequence is TGCAGCGTTGAAACAGGGATTTCCCTGAACACTGAAGCTTTCTTT. This sequence encodes CSVETGISLNTEAFF.

The chain recombines TRBV7-8 with TRBJ2-2; D is perhaps TRBD2 (5 bases). V dropped 5 bases and J dropped 6 bases, with 19 bases sitting between them. There are 16 residues in the CDR3. Germline-derived CDR1 and CDR2 are SGHVS and FQNEAQ. As DNA, the CDR3 is TGTGCCAGCAGCGCAGTCGAGCGGTTGGTGGCCGGGGAGCTGTTTTTT. It specifies CASSAVERLVAGELFF.

The genes are TRBV6-1 and TRBJ1-6, with D unresolved. The CDR3 runs 15 residues. Germline V gene lookup returns CDR1 MNHNS and CDR2 SASEGT. The germline V and J ends were trimmed by 10 bases and 2 bases, with 15 bases remaining between them. Here the CDR3 DNA reads TGTGCCAATAAAGGAGGCCCAGCCTATAATTCACCCCTCCACTTT. Amino acids: CANKGGPAYNSPLHF.

The chain employs TRBV28 and TRBJ1-2; D not certain. Germline V gene lookup returns CDR1 MDHEN and CDR2 SYDVKM. This CDR3 comprises 13 residues. V lost 3 bases and J lost 7, with 12 bases in between. In nucleotides, the CDR3 is TGTGCCAGCAGTTTCGTTCCGGTTAGTGGCTACACCTTC. Amino acids: CASSFVPVSGYTF.

To note about this clone: The same CDR3 also results from other DNA sequences found in this sample. CDR3 in DNA: TGTGCCAGCAGCCATCCCAGCGGAGAGACCCAGTACTTC. Residues: CASSHPSGETQYF. V gene TRBV4-2 combines with J gene TRBJ2-5, with D possibly TRBD2 on 5 matching bases. Germline CDR1 LGHNA, CDR2 YNFKEQ. V dropped 3 bases and J dropped 4 bases, with 9 bases sitting between them. The CDR3 sequence is 13 residues long.

The chain employs TRBV5-8 and TRBJ1-2; the match to TRBD1 covers 7 bases. From germline, CDR1 is SGHTS and CDR2 YDEGEE. V lost 0 bases, J lost 7 bases, and 9 bases stayed unmatched. The CDR3 is 15 residues long. The CDR3 loop is CASSLGNRGSSGYTF. CDR3 sequence (DNA): TGTGCCAGCAGCTTGGGTAACAGGGGAAGTAGTGGCTACACCTTC.

This chain connects TRBV19 to TRBJ1-5; 8 bases line up with TRBD1. The V gene end was trimmed by 6 bases and the J gene end by 5 bases; junction bases not matched to a gene: 3. The germline V gene has CDR1 LNHDA and CDR2 SQIVND (reference sequence). CDR3 length: 13 amino acids. DNA for the CDR3: TGTGCCAGTAGCACGGACAGGGATCAGCCCCAGCATTTT. Translated: CASSTDRDQPQHF.

This chain uses TRBV11-2 with TRBJ2-5, with 8 bases that match TRBD2. V shed 5 bases and J 7 bases; nucleotides not matched to a gene: 9. The CDR3 consists of 14 residues. In germline, CDR1 is SGHAT, CDR2 FQNNGV. CDR3 sequence reads: CASSLRGGSGTQYF. CDR3 DNA: TGTGCCAGCAGCCTTCGGGGGGGCTCTGGGACCCAGTACTTC.

The rearrangement uses TRBV7-9 and TRBJ2-7, with TRBD2 matching 13 bases. The trim removed 5 bases at V and 2 bases at J, leaving 15 bases unmatched. CDR1 and CDR2 from the germline V gene are SEHNR and FQNEAQ (reference sequence). This CDR3 is 19 amino acids long. CDR3 residues: CASSDRTSGRRLYPYEQYF. As DNA, the CDR3 is TGTGCCAGCAGCGACCGGACTAGCGGGAGACGGCTTTACCCCTACGAGCAGTACTTC.

V is TRBV5-1 and J is TRBJ1-4; 11 bases fit TRBD1. Unmatched junction bases numbered 8, after V lost 4 bases and J lost 3 bases. CDR3 size: 17 residues. The germline V gene has CDR1 SGHRS and CDR2 YFSETQ. CDR3 nucleotide sequence: TGCGCCAGCAGCCCAGAGGGGACAGGGGGGTCTAATGAAAAACTGTTTTTT. It is translated as CASSPEGTGGSNEKLFF. The full variable domain, completed using reference TRBV5-1 and TRBJ1-4, is KAGVTQTPRYLIKTRGQQVTLSCSPISGHRSVSWYQQTPGQGLQFLFEYFSETQRNKGNFPGRFSGRQFSNSRSEMNVSTLELGDSALYLCASSPEGTGGSNEKLFFGSGTQLSVL.

The V and J genes are TRBV18 and TRBJ1-2; D gene unclear. V lost 4 bases to trimming and J lost 2 bases, with 8 bases between them. There are 13 residues in the CDR3. Germline CDR1 KGHSH, CDR2 LQKENI. The CDR3 nucleotides are TGTGCCAGCTCACTCGAGGAAAACTATGGCTACACCTTC. Its translation is CASSLEENYGYTF.

This sequence joins TRBV7-8 and TRBJ2-3, with TRBD2 as a possible D gene (6 bases). Looked up from germline, CDR1 is SGHVS and CDR2 is FQNEAQ. CDR3 length: 18 residues. V lost 0 bases to trimming and J lost 1 base, with 17 bases between them. CDR3 DNA: TGTGCCAGCAGCTTAGCGTTAGGAGGGGCCCTTGGCACAGATACGCAGTATTTT. Translating gives CASSLALGGALGTDTQYF.